Each of the 20 T cell receptor beta chains below was sequenced from the same sample in a study of T cell repertoires in cytomegalovirus infection (dated by TCRdb to the late 2010s). The sequencer was an Illumina HiSeq 1500. TCRdb reprocessed the public reads (quality trimming at Q25 with fastp, clone calling with MiXCR) and kept in-frame beta chains. When rows share a CDR3 protein, they turn into one entry using the most common DNA and genes. This sample comprises 630,000 or so distinct CDR3 sequences, approximately 24% of them detected only once. Clones ranked in the top ten supply 6.5% to 10% of the sample. The sequenced sample consisted of CD8+ T cells from PBMCs. The receptor source for this set is a human donor in good health (CMV status not recorded). Some clones in this sample may be carry-over from other donors' samples.

The chain links TRBV6-5 to TRBJ2-2; no reliable D call. Deletions cut 5 bases from V and 1 base from J, with 17 bases between. The CDR3 covers 17 residues. In germline, CDR1 is MNHEY, CDR2 SVGAGI. CDR3: CASSPGPTRRNTGELFF. The CDR3 DNA is TGTGCCAGCAGTCCTGGGCCCACCCGTAGGAACACCGGGGAGCTGTTTTTT.

This chain uses TRBV6-2 or TRBV6-3 with TRBJ2-1; tentatively, D is TRBD1 (5 bases). The CDR3 is 14 residues long. CDR1 MNHEY and CDR2 SVGEGT come from the germline V gene. The V end lost 4 bases, the J end lost 3 bases, and 10 bases lay between the germline ends. In nucleotides, the CDR3 is TGTGCCAGCAGTTCCCCGGACAACTACAATGAGCAGTTCTTC. As protein: CASSSPDNYNEQFF.

This clonotype was seen a few times. The CDR3 protein is CASSPFTDAQNTEAFF. In DNA form, the CDR3 reads TGTGCCAGCAGCCCCTTTACCGATGCACAGAACACTGAAGCTTTCTTT. This sequence joins TRBV5-6 and TRBJ1-1; D is ambiguous. Germline CDR1 SGHDT, CDR2 YYEEEE. This CDR3 region has 16 residues. The V end was cut by 4 bases, the J end by 1 base, with 17 bases between.

This clonotype was counted only a few times. The gene calls are TRBV19 and TRBJ2-1; D remains unclear. V was clipped by 3 bases and J by 5 bases, with 14 bases between them. CDR1 and CDR2 (germline): LNHDA, SQIVND (reference sequence). The CDR3 consists of 15 residues. CDR3 loop: CASSIKVLLNNEQFF. The CDR3 DNA reads as TGTGCCAGTAGTATCAAAGTGCTTCTTAACAATGAGCAGTTCTTC. The full variable domain, in which reference TRBV19 and TRBJ2-1 provide the parts outside the CDR3, is DGGITQSPKYLFRKEGQNVTLSCEQNLNHDAMYWYRQDPGQGLRLIYYSQIVNDFQKGDIAEGYSVSREKKESFPLTVTSAQKNPTAFYLCASSIKVLLNNEQFFGPGTRLTVL.

The V call is TRBV6-6, the J call TRBJ2-7, with 8 nucleotides matching TRBD1. The junction had 14 bases not matched to a gene; V was cut back by 7 bases and J by 3 bases. The CDR3 covers 16 residues. CDR1 and CDR2 from the germline V gene are MNHNY and SVGAGI (reference sequence). The chain's CDR3 is CASKKGTGPHFYEQYV. The CDR3 DNA reads TGTGCCAGCAAAAAAGGGACAGGCCCTCATTTCTACGAGCAGTACGTC.

V usage is TRBV7-9 and J usage is TRBJ1-4; 7 bases match TRBD1. V trimming: 5 bases; J trimming: 4 bases; junction bases outside the gene matches: 10. This CDR3 has 16 residues. Germline V CDR1 and CDR2: SEHNR, FQNEAQ (reference sequence). DNA for the CDR3: TGTGCCAGCAGCGGGGAGGGACAGCCCGATAATGAAAAACTGTTTTTT. It yields the protein CASSGEGQPDNEKLFF.

The V call is TRBV29-1, the J call TRBJ2-1; the D gene is possibly TRBD1 (5 bases). Deletions cut 1 base from V and 7 bases from J, with 14 bases between. This CDR3 contains 14 residues. CDR1 is SQVTM and CDR2 is ANQGSEA in the germline V gene. The DNA for the CDR3 is TGCAGCGTTGAAGTTGACAGCCCTGGGAATGAGCAGTTCTTC. Its translation is CSVEVDSPGNEQFF.

The chain uses TRBV6-1 and TRBJ1-2; D not resolved. V was pared by 7 bases and J by 7 bases, with 13 bases between. CDR1 and CDR2 (germline): MNHNS, SASEGT. The CDR3 runs 12 residues. The CDR3 protein is CASTEQSAGYTF. CDR3 bases: TGTGCCAGCACGGAACAGTCGGCTGGCTACACCTTC.

This clonotype was picked up many times. V and J are TRBV12-3 or TRBV12-4 and TRBJ2-3, with TRBD1 as a possible D gene (6 bases). V was trimmed by 6 bases and J by 5 bases, leaving 15 bases between them. The length of the CDR3 is 14 residues. CDR3 nucleotide sequence: TGTGCCAGCAGCCTTGCCTCAGGGGTAGATACGCAGTATTTT. It is translated as CASSLASGVDTQYF.

With regard to this clonotype: One end of the junction varies from germline; a read error may be responsible. This chain links TRBV28 with TRBJ2-4; D not resolved. Germline CDR1 MDHEN, CDR2 SYDVKM. CDR3 length: 14 residues. Written as DNA, the CDR3 is TGTGCCAGCAGCCCTACCTATGTGTTAAACACTCAGTACTTC. Translated: CASSPTYVLNTQYF.

This clonotype was observed many times. The V and J genes are TRBV7-6 and TRBJ2-5; a weak D match, TRBD2 (5 bases). V lost 2 bases and J 2 bases, leaving 9 bases between the germline ends. Germline V lookup: CDR1 SGHVS, CDR2 FNYEAQ. The CDR3 contains 14 residues. The CDR3 protein is CASSLLAVQETQYF. DNA of the CDR3: TGTGCCAGCAGCTTACTAGCAGTTCAAGAGACCCAGTACTTC.

The chain uses TRBV7-2 and TRBJ2-5, with D possibly matching TRBD2 (5 bases). CDR3 length equals 15 residues. Germline-derived CDR1 and CDR2 are SGHTA and FQGNSA. The V end was cut by 5 bases, the J end by 5 bases, with 18 bases between. This chain's CDR3 is CASSPLEDAGETQYF. CDR3 bases: TGTGCCAGCAGCCCATTAGAGGACGCGGGCGAGACCCAGTACTTC.

This rearrangement joins TRBV27 to TRBJ2-3; D unclear. The length of the CDR3 is 12 residues. Per the germline V gene, CDR1 is MNHEY and CDR2 is SMNVEV (reference sequence). V lost 6 bases and J lost 6, with 10 bases in between. CDR3 in amino acids: CASSRNPDTQYF. The CDR3 nucleotides are TGTGCCAGCAGCAGAAATCCGGATACGCAGTATTTT.

Many counts were recorded for this clonotype. The V gene is TRBV28, the J gene TRBJ2-4; either TRBD1 or TRBD2 may fit D (5 bases each). The CDR3 loop spans 18 amino acids. Germline V gene data show CDR1 as MDHEN and CDR2 as SYDVKM. V dropped 3 bases and J dropped 6 bases, with 24 bases sitting between them. CDR3: CASSLRPLNSGPGNIQYF. The CDR3 DNA reads TGTGCCAGCAGTTTGCGCCCGTTAAACTCGGGGCCGGGAAACATTCAGTACTTC.

The chain links TRBV6-2 or TRBV6-3 to TRBJ2-7; D is possibly TRBD1 (6 bases). Germline values: CDR1 MNHEY, CDR2 SVGEGT. Trimming took off 6 bases at V and 2 bases at J, with 11 bases between the two ends. The CDR3 is 13 amino acids. DNA of the CDR3: TGTGCCAGCAGGCCGGGACACACCTACGAGCAGTACGTC. Encoded protein: CASRPGHTYEQYV.

Remarks on this clonotype: The missing conserved phenylalanine or tryptophan at the end of this CDR3 makes a read error likely. The V call is TRBV28, the J call TRBJ2-7; weak D call: TRBD1 (6 bases). Germline V gene data show CDR1 as MDHEN and CDR2 as SYDVKM. Trimming removed 1 base from V and 0 bases from J, with 7 bases in between. The CDR3 has 14 amino acids. CDR3 residues: CASSLSDSSYEQYG. CDR3 nucleotides: TGTGCCAGCAGTTTATCGGACAGCTCCTACGAGCAGTACGGC.

This clonotype has a handful of counts. This chain joins TRBV7-9 and TRBJ2-1; no definite D call. The V gene lost 2 bases and the J gene lost 9 bases, with 5 bases spanning the gap. The CDR3 totals 11 residues. Per germline, CDR1 SEHNR and CDR2 FQNEAQ (reference sequence). The CDR3 loop reads CASSLSSEQFF. The CDR3 DNA is TGTGCCAGCAGCTTAAGCTCTGAGCAGTTCTTC. The whole variable domain, remainder taken from reference TRBV7-9 and TRBJ2-1, is DTGVSQNPRHKITKRGQNVTFRCDPISEHNRLYWYRQTLGQGPEFLTYFQNEAQLEKSRLLSDRFSAERPKGSFSTLEIQRTEQGDSAMYLCASSLSSEQFFGPGTRLTVL.

This clonotype was detected a few times. This sequence joins TRBV14 and TRBJ1-1; TRBD1 agrees at 8 bases. Germline CDR1 is SGHDN and CDR2 is FVKESK. The CDR3 loop spans 13 amino acids. V lost 4 bases, J lost 5 bases, and 3 bases stayed unmatched. In DNA, the CDR3 is TGTGCCAGCAGCCGCAGGGGGCGGACTGAAGCTTTCTTT. Translated: CASSRRGRTEAFF.

This chain joins TRBV12-3 or TRBV12-4 and TRBJ1-2; TRBD1 agrees at 8 bases. Unmatched junction bases numbered 8, after V lost 5 bases and J lost 6 bases. This CDR3 comprises 14 residues. The CDR3 region has the DNA TGTGCCAGCAGTACCGGGACAGGACGTGATGGCTACACCTTC. It is translated as CASSTGTGRDGYTF.

In its sample, this clonotype was seen many times. The V call is TRBV14, the J call TRBJ1-1; D is unclear. The germline gives CDR1 SGHDN, CDR2 FVKESK. This CDR3 has 16 residues. V dropped 3 bases and J dropped 4 bases, with 18 bases sitting between them. CDR3 DNA: TGTGCCAGCAGCCATACATTAAGGGAAACGGGCACTGAAGCTTTCTTT. Protein sequence: CASSHTLRETGTEAFF.